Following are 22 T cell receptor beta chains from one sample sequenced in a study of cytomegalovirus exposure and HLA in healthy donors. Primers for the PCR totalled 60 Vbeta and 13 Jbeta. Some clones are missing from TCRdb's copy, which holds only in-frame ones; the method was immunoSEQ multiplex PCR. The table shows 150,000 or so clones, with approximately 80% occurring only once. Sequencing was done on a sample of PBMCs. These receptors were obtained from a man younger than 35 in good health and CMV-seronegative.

The DNA for the CDR3 is TGTGCCAGCAGCCTCCGGGAGACCTCCTACGAGCAGTACTTC. Translating gives CASSLRETSYEQYF. The chain recombines TRBV7-9 with TRBJ2-7, with D possibly matching TRBD2 (6 bases). Germline V gene sequence: CDR1 SEHNR, CDR2 FQNEAQ (reference sequence). Trimming took off 5 bases at V and 0 bases at J, with 11 bases between the two ends. The CDR3 consists of 14 residues.

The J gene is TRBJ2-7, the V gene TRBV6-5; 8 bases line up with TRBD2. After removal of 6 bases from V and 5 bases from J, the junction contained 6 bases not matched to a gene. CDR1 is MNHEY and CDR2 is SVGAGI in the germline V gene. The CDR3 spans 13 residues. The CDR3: CASRAGETDEQYF. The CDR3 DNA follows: TGTGCCAGCAGAGCGGGAGAGACGGACGAGCAGTACTTC.

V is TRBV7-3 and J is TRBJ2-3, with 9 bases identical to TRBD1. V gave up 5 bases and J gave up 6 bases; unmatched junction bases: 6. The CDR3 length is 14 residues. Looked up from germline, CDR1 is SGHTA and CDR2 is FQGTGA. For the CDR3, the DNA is TGTGCCAGCAGCAGTACAGGGGGCTCGGATACGCAGTATTTT. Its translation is CASSSTGGSDTQYF.

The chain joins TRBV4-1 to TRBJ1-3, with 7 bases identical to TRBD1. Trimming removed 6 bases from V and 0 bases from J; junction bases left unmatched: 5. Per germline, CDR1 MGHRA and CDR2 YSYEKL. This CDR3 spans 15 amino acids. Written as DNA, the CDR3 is TGCGCCAGCAGGACGCCAGGGGGCTCTGGAAACACCATATATTTT. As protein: CASRTPGGSGNTIYF.

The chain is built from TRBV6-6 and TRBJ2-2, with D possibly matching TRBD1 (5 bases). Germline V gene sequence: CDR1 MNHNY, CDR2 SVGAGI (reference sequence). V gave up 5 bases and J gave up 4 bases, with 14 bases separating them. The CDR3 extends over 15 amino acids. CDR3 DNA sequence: TGTGCCAGCAGTCGCCAGGGTAGATTCACCGGGGAGCTGTTTTTT. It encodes CASSRQGRFTGELFF.

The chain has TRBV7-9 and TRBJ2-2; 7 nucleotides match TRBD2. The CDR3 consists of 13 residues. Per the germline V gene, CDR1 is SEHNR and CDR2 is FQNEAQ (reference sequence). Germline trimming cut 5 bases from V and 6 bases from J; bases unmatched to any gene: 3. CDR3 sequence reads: CASSRGSPGELFF. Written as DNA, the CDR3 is TGTGCCAGCAGCCGCGGGAGTCCCGGGGAGCTGTTTTTT. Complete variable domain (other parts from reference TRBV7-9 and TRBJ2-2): DTGVSQNPRHKITKRGQNVTFRCDPISEHNRLYWYRQTLGQGPEFLTYFQNEAQLEKSRLLSDRFSAERPKGSFSTLEIQRTEQGDSAMYLCASSRGSPGELFFGEGSRLTVL.

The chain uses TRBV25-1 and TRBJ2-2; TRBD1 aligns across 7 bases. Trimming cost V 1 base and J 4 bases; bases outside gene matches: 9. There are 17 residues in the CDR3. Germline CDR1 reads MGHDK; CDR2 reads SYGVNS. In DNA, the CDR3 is TGTGCCAGCAGTGAATTGTTGACAGGGACGAGCACCGGGGAGCTGTTTTTT. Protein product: CASSELLTGTSTGELFF.

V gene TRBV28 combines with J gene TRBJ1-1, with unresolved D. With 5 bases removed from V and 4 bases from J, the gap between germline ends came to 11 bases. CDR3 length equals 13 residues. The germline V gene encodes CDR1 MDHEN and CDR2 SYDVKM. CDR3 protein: CASSPPVRTEAFF. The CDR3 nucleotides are TGTGCCAGCAGTCCCCCGGTGCGCACTGAAGCTTTCTTT.

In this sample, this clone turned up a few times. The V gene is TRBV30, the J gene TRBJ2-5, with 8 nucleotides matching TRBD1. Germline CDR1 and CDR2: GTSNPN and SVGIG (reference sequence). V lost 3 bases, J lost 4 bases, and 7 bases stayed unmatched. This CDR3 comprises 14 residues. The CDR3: CAWRGQGGVETQYF. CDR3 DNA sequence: TGTGCCTGGAGAGGACAGGGCGGAGTAGAGACCCAGTACTTC.

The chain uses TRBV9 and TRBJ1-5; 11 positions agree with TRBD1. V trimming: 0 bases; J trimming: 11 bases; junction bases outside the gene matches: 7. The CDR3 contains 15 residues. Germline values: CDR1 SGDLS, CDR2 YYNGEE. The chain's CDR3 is CASSVAPGQGEAQHF. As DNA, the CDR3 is TGTGCCAGCAGCGTAGCCCCGGGACAGGGGGAGGCCCAGCATTTT.

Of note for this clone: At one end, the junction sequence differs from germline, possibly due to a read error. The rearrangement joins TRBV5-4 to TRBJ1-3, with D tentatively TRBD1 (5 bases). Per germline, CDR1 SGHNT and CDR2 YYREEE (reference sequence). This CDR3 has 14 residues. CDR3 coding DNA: TGCGCCAGCAGCCATCTACTGGGGCCAGACACCATATATTTT. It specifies CASSHLLGPDTIYF.

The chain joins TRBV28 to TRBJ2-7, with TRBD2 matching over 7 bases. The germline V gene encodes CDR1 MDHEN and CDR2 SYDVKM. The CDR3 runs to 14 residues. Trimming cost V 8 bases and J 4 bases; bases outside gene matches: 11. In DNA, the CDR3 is TGTGCCAGCGAGGGAGGGAGGGGCATTTACGAGCAGTACTTC. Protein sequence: CASEGGRGIYEQYF.

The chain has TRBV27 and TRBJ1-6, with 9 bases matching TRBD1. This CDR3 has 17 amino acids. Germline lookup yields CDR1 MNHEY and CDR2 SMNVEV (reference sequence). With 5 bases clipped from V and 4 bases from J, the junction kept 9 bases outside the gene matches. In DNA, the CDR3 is TGTGCCAGCAGTGAGCGGGACAGGGACGGATATAATTCACCCCTCCACTTT. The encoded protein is CASSERDRDGYNSPLHF.

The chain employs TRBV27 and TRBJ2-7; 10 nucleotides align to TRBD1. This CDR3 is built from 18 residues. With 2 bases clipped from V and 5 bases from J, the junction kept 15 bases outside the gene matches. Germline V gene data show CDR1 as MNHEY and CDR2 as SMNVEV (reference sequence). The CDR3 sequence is CASSLIQADRGLVNEQYF. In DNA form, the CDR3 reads TGTGCCAGCAGTTTAATACAGGCGGACAGGGGGTTAGTAAACGAGCAGTACTTC.

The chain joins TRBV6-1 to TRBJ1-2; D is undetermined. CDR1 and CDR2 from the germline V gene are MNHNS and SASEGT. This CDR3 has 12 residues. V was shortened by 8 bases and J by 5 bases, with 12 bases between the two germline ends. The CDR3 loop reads CASLWAMYGYTF. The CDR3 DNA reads TGTGCCAGCCTTTGGGCTATGTATGGCTACACCTTC.

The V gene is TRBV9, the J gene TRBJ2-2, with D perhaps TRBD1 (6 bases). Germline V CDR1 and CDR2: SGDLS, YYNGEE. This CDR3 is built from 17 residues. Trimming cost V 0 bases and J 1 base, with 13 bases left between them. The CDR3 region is CASSVGSGTLNTGELFF. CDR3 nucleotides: TGTGCCAGCAGCGTAGGGTCTGGGACACTGAACACCGGGGAGCTGTTTTTT.

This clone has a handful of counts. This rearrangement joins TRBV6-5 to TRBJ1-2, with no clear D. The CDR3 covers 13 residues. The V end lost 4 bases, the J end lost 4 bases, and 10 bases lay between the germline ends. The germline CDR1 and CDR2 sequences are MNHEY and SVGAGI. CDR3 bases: TGTGCCAGCAGTTTCGGACTCCGCTATGGCTACACCTTC. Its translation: CASSFGLRYGYTF.

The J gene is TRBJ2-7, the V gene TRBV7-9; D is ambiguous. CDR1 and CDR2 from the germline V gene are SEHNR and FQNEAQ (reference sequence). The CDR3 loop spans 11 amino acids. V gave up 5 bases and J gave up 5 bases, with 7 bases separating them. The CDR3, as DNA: TGTGCCAGCAGCGCCCGGGACGAGCAGTACTTC. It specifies CASSARDEQYF.

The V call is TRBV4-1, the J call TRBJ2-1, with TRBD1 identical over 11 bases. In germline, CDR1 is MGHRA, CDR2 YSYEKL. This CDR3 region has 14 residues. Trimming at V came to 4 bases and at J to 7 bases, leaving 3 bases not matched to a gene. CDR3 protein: CASSPGQGANEQFF. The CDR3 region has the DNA TGCGCCAGCAGCCCTGGACAGGGGGCGAATGAGCAGTTCTTC.

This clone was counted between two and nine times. The CDR3 reads CAGGVSGQETQYF. The CDR3, as DNA: TGTGCCGGCGGGGTAAGCGGACAAGAGACCCAGTACTTC. The V and J genes are TRBV2 and TRBJ2-5, with D maybe TRBD2 (6 bases). CDR1 is SNHLY, CDR2 FYNNEI, per germline. Trimming left V 11 bases short and J 2 bases short, with 15 bases between. The CDR3 has 13 residues.

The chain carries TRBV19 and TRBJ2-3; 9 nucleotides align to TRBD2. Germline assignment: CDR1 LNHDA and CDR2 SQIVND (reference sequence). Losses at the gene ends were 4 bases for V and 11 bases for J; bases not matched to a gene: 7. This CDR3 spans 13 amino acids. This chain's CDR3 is CASSKLAGGRQYF. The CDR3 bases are TGTGCCAGTAGTAAACTAGCGGGCGGGAGGCAGTATTTT.

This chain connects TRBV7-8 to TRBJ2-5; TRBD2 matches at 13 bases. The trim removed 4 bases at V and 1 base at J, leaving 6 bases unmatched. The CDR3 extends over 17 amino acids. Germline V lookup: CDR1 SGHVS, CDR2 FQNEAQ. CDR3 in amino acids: CASSSGLAGDLQETQYF. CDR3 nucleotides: TGTGCCAGCAGCTCTGGACTAGCGGGGGACCTCCAAGAGACCCAGTACTTC.